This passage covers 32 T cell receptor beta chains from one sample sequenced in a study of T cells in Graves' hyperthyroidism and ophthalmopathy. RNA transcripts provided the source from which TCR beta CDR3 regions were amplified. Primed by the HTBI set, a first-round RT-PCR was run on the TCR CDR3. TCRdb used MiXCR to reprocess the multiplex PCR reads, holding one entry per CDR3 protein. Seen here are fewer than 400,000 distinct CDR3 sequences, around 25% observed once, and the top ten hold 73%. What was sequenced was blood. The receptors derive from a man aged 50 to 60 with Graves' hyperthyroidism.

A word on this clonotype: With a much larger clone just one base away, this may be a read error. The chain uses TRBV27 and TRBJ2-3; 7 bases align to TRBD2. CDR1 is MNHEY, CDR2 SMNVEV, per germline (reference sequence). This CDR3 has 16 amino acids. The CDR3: CACSWVLAGETDTQYF. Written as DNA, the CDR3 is TGTGCCTGCAGTTGGGTCCTGGCGGGAGAGACAGATACGCAGTATTTT.

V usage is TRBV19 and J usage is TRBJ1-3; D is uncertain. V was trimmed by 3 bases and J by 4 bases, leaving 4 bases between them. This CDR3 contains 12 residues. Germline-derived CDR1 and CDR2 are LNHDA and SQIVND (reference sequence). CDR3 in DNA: TGTGCCAGTAGTATTGGGGGAAACACCATATATTTT. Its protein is CASSIGGNTIYF. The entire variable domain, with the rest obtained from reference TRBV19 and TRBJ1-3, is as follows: DGGITQSPKYLFRKEGQNVTLSCEQNLNHDAMYWYRQDPGQGLRLIYYSQIVNDFQKGDIAEGYSVSREKKESFPLTVTSAQKNPTAFYLCASSIGGNTIYFGEGSWLTVV.

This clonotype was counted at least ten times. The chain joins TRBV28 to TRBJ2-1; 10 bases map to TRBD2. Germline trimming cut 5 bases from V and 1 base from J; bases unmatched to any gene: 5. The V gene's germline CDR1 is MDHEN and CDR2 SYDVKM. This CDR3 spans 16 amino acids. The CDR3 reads CASSHLAGASYNEQFF. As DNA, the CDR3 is TGTGCCAGCAGTCACCTAGCGGGAGCGTCCTACAATGAGCAGTTCTTC. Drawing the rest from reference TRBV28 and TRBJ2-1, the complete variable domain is DVKVTQSSRYLVKRTGEKVFLECVQDMDHENMFWYRQDPGLGLRLIYFSYDVKMKEKGDIPEGYSVSREKKERFSLILESASTNQTSMYLCASSHLAGASYNEQFFGPGTRLTVL.

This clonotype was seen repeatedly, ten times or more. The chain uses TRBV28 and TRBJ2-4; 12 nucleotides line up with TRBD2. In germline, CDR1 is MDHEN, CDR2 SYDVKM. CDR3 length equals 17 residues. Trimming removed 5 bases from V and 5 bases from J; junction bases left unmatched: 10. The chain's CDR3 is CASSRTSGIGSENIQYF. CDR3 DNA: TGTGCCAGCAGTCGGACTAGCGGGATTGGTTCGGAAAACATTCAGTACTTC. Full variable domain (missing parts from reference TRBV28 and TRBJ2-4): DVKVTQSSRYLVKRTGEKVFLECVQDMDHENMFWYRQDPGLGLRLIYFSYDVKMKEKGDIPEGYSVSREKKERFSLILESASTNQTSMYLCASSRTSGIGSENIQYFGAGTRLSVL.

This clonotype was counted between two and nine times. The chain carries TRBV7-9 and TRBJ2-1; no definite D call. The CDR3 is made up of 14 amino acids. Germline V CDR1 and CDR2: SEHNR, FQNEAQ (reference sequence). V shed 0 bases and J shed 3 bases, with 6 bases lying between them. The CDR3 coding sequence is TGTGCCAGCAGCTTAGCAGCCCTCTACAATGAGCAGTTCTTC. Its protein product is CASSLAALYNEQFF.

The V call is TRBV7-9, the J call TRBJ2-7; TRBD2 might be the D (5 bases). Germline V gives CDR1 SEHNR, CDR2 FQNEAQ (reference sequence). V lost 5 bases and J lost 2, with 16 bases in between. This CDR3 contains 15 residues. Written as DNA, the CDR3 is TGTGCCAGCAGCCCCGAGGAGGACCTTCCCTACGAGCAGTACTTC. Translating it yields CASSPEEDLPYEQYF. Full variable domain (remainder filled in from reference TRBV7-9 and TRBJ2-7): DTGVSQNPRHKITKRGQNVTFRCDPISEHNRLYWYRQTLGQGPEFLTYFQNEAQLEKSRLLSDRFSAERPKGSFSTLEIQRTEQGDSAMYLCASSPEEDLPYEQYFGPGTRLTVT.

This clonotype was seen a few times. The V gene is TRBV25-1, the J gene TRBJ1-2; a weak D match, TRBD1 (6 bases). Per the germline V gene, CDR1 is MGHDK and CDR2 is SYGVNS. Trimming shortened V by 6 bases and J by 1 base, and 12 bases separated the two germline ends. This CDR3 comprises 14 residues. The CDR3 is CASRGAGFNYGYTF. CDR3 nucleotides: TGTGCCAGCAGGGGGGCAGGCTTTAACTATGGCTACACCTTC.

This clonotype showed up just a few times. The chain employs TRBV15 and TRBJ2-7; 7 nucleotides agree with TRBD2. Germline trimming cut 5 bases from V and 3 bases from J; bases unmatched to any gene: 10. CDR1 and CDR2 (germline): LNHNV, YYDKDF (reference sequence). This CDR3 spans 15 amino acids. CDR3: CATSPQGLDHYEQYF. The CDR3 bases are TGTGCCACCAGCCCACAAGGACTAGATCACTACGAGCAGTACTTC.

The CDR3 sequence is CASSLGTGTDTQYF. The CDR3 DNA is TGCGCCAGCAGCTTAGGGACAGGGACAGATACGCAGTATTTT. V and J are TRBV5-1 and TRBJ2-3, with 9 bases fitting TRBD1. The J segment lost 3 bases and the V segment lost 2 bases, leaving 1 base of the junction unmatched. This CDR3 is 14 amino acids long. Looked up from germline, CDR1 is SGHRS and CDR2 is YFSETQ.

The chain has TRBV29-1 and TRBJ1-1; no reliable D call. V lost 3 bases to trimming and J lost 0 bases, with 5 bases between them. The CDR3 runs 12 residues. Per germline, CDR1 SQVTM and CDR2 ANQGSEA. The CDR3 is CSVDSMNTEAFF. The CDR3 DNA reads TGCAGCGTTGACAGCATGAACACTGAAGCTTTCTTT.

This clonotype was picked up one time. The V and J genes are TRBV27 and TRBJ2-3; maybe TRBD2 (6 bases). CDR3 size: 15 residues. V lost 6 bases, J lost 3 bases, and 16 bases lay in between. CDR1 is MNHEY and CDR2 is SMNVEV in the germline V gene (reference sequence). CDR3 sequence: CASSASAGMTDTQYF. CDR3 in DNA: TGTGCCAGCAGCGCCTCAGCGGGCATGACAGATACGCAGTATTTT.

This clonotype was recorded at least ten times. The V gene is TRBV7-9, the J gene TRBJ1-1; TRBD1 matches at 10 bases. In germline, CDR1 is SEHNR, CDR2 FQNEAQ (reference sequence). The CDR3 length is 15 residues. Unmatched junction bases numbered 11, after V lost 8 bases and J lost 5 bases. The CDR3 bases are TGTGCCAGCCGTAGGGGACAGGGGTCGCAAACTGAAGCTTTCTTT. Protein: CASRRGQGSQTEAFF.

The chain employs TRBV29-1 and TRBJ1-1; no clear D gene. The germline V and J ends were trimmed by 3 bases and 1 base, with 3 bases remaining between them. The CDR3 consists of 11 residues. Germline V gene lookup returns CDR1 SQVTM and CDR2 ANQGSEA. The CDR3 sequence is CSVEENTEAFF. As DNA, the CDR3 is TGCAGCGTTGAGGAGAACACTGAAGCTTTCTTT.

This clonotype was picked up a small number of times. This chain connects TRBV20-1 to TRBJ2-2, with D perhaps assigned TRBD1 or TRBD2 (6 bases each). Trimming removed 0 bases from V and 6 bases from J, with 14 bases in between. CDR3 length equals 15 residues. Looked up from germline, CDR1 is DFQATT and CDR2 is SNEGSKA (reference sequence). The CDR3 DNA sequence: TGCAGTGCTAGAGATCGGAGGGGGAGAGCCGGGGAGCTGTTTTTT. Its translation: CSARDRRGRAGELFF.

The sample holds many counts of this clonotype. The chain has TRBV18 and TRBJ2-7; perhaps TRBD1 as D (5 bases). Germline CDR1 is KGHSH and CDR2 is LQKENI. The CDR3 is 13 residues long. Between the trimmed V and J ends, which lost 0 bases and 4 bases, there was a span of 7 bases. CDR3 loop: CASSPPDIYEQYF. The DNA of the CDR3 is TGTGCCAGCTCACCACCGGACATTTACGAGCAGTACTTC.

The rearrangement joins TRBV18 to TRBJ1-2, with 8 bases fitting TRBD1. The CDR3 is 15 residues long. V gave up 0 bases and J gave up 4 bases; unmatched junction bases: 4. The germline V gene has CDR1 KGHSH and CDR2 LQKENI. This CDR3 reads CASSPPQGGFYGYTF. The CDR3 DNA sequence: TGTGCCAGCTCACCACCACAGGGGGGTTTCTATGGCTACACCTTC.

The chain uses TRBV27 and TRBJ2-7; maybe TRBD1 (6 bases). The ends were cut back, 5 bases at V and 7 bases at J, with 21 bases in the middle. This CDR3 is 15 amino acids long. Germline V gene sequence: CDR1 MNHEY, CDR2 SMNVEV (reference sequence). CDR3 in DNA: TGTGCCAGCAGTAGGGGGTCGCAGGGCCTGGGGGAGCAGTACTTC. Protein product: CASSRGSQGLGEQYF.

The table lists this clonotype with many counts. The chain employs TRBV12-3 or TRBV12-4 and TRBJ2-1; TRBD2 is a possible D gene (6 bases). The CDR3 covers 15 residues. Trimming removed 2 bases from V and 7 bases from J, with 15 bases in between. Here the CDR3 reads CASSLSAGTENEQFF. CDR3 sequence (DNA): TGTGCCAGCAGTTTAAGTGCGGGAACTGAGAATGAGCAGTTCTTC.

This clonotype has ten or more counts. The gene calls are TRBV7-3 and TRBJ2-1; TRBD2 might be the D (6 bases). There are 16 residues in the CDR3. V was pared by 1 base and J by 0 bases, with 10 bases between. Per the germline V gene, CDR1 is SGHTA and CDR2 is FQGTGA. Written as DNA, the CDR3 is TGTGCCAGCAGCTTAATGGGGGGATCCTCCTACAATGAGCAGTTCTTC. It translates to CASSLMGGSSYNEQFF.

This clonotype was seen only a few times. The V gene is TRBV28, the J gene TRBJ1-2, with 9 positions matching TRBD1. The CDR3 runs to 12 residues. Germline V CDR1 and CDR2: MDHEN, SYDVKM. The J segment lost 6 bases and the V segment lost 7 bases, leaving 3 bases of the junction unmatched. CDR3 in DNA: TGTGCCAGCACTAGGACAGGGGATGGCTACACCTTC. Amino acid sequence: CASTRTGDGYTF.

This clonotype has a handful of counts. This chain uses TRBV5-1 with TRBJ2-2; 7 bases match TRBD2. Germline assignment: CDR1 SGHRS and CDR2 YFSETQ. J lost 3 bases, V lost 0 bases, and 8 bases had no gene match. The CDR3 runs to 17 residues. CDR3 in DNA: TGCGCCAGCAGCTTGGAAGGCCGGGCGGGGGACACCGGGGAGCTGTTTTTT. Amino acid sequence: CASSLEGRAGDTGELFF.

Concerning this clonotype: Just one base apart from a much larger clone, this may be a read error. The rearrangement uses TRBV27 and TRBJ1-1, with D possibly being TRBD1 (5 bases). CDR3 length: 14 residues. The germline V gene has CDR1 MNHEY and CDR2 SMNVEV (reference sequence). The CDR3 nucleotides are TGTGCCAGCAGTTTGGGCAGGGTGAACATTGAAGCTTTCTTT. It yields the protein CASSLGRVNIEAFF.

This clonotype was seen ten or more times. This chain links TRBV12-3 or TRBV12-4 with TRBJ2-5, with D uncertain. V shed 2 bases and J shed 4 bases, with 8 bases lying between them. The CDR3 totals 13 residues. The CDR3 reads CASSLSLGETQYF. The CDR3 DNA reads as TGTGCCAGCAGTTTATCCCTGGGAGAGACCCAGTACTTC.

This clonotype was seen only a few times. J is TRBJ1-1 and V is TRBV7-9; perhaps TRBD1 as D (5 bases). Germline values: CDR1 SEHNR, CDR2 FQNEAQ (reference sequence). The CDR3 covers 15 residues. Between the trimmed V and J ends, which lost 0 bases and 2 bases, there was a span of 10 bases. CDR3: CASSLAGGLNTEAFF. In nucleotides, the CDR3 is TGTGCCAGCAGCTTAGCCGGGGGACTAAACACTGAAGCTTTCTTT. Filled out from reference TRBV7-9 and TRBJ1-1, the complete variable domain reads DTGVSQNPRHKITKRGQNVTFRCDPISEHNRLYWYRQTLGQGPEFLTYFQNEAQLEKSRLLSDRFSAERPKGSFSTLEIQRTEQGDSAMYLCASSLAGGLNTEAFFGQGTRLTVV.

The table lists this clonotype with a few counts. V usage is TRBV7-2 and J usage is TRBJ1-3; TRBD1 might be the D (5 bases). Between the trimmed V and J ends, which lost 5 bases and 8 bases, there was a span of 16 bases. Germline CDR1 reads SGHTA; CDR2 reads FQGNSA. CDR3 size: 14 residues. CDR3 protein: CASSRLDTRDTIYF. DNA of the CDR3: TGTGCCAGCAGCCGCCTGGACACCCGGGACACCATATATTTT. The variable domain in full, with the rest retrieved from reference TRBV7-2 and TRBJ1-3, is GAGVSQSPSNKVTEKGKDVELRCDPISGHTALYWYRQSLGQGLEFLIYFQGNSAPDKSGLPSDRFSAERTGGSVSTLTIQRTQQEDSAVYLCASSRLDTRDTIYFGEGSWLTVV.

This CDR3 reads CASSEGSRWQETQYF. Here the CDR3 DNA reads TGTGCCAGCAGTGAAGGGTCCCGTTGGCAAGAGACCCAGTACTTC. The chain employs TRBV6-1 and TRBJ2-5; no definite D call. V lost 1 base and J lost 2, with 11 bases in between. This CDR3 is 15 amino acids long. Germline CDR1 MNHNS, CDR2 SASEGT.

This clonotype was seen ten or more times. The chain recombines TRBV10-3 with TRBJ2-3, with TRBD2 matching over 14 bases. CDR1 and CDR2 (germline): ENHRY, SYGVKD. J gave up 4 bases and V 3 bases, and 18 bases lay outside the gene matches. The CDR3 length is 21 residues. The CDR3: CAISDTLRGTSGSARADTQYF. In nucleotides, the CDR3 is TGTGCCATCAGTGATACTTTGAGGGGGACTAGCGGGAGTGCACGCGCAGATACGCAGTATTTT.

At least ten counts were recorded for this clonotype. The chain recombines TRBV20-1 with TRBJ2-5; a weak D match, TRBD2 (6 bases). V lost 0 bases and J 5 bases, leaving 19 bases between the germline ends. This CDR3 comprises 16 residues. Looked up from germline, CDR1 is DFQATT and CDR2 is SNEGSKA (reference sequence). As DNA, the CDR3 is TGCAGTGCTAGAGATCTTGAACAGGCGGCGGGGGAGACCCAGTACTTC. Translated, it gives CSARDLEQAAGETQYF.

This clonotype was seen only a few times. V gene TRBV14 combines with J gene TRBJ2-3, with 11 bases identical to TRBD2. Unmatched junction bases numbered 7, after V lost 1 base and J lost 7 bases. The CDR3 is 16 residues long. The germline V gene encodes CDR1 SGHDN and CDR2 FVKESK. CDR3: CASSQAGTSGFYTQYF. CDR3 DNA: TGTGCCAGCAGCCAAGCCGGGACTAGCGGCTTTTATACGCAGTATTTT.

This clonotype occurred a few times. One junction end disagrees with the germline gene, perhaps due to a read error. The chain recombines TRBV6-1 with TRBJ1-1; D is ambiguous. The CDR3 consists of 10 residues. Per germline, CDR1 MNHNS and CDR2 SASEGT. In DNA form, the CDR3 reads TGTGCCAGTAGTGAGTTGTTTGCTTTCTTT. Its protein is CASSELFAFF.

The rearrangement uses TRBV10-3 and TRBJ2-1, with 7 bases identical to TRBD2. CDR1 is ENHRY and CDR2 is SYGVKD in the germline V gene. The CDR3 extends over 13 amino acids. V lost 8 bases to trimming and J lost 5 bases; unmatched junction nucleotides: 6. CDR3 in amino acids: CAIAGVGNNEQFF. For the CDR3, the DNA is TGTGCCATCGCGGGAGTTGGGAACAATGAGCAGTTCTTC.

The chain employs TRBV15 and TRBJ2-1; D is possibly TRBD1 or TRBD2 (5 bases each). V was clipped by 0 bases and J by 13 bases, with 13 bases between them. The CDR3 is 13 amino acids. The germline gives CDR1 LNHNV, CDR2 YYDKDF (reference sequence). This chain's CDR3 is CATSRDFFRDQFF. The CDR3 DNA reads TGTGCCACCAGCAGAGATTTCTTTCGGGACCAGTTCTTC. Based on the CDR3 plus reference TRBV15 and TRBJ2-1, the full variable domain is DAMVIQNPRYQVTQFGKPVTLSCSQTLNHNVMYWYQQKSSQAPKLLFHYYDKDFNNEADTPDNFQSRRPNTSFCFLDIRSPGLGDTAMYLCATSRDFFRDQFFGPGTRLTVL.